The T cell receptor beta chain under discussion was sequenced for a study of CD4 T cells in relation to SARS-CoV-2 and coronaviruses. For the study at large: PBMCs were cultured with antigen for roughly 11 days before TCR beta sequencing. Shared crossreactive spike epitopes were mapped to their HLA restriction. Median patient age was roughly 40 years, spanning 21 to 72 years. Study results and limitations: No crossreactivity against non-spike viral proteins was tested here.

Sequencing used immunoSEQ multiplex PCR; TCRdb keeps in-frame clones, though not all of them. Altogether about 39,000 clones are present, approximately 83% being singletons, with the ten largest covering 6.6%. This CDR3 is 14 amino acids long. Between the trimmed V and J ends, which lost 3 bases and 2 bases, there was a span of 10 bases. Looked up from germline, CDR1 is MNHEY and CDR2 is SMNVEV (reference sequence). For this clone: Its cognate antigen is unknown.

This clonotype was sampled from an adult with COVID-19. What was sequenced was naive CD4+ T cells from PBMCs, cultured in vitro. Subset given: naive CD4+ T cells isolated by negative enrichment. The chain couples TRBV27 to TRBJ2-5, with TRBD2 as a possible D gene (6 bases). CDR3 amino acids: CASSFDGLQETQYF. The CDR3, as DNA: TGTGCCAGCAGTTTCGATGGACTACAAGAGACCCAGTACTTC.